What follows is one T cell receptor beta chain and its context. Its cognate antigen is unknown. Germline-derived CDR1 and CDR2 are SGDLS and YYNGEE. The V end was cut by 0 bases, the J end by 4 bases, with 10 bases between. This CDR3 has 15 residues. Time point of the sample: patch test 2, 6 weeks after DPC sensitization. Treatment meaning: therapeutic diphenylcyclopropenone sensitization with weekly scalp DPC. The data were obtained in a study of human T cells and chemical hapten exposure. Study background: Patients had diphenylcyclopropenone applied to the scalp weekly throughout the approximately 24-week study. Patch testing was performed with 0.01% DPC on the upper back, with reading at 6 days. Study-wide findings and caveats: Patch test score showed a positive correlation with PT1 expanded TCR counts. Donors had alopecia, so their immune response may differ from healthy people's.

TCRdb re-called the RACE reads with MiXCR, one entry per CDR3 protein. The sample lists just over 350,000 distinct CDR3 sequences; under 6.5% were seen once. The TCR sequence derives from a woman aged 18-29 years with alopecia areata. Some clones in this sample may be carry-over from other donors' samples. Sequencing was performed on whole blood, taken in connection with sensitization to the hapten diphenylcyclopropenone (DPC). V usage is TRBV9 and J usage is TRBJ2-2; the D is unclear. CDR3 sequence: CASSVDGRGTGELFF. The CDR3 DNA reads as TGTGCCAGCAGCGTAGATGGGCGAGGCACCGGGGAGCTGTTTTTT.